The 25 T cell receptor beta chains presented below share a single source sample, sequenced in a study of cytomegalovirus exposure and HLA in healthy donors. The PCR contained 60 Vbeta and 13 Jbeta primers. Only in-frame clones appear in the TCRdb table, and some are missing; sequencing was by immunoSEQ multiplex PCR. Its table records just under 80,000 clones. What was sequenced was PBMCs. The receptors originated from a man between 18 and 35 years old in good health and CMV-seropositive.

This chain uses TRBV5-4 with TRBJ1-1; weak D call: TRBD1 (6 bases). CDR1 and CDR2 from the germline V gene are SGHNT and YYREEE (reference sequence). V was shortened by 2 bases and J by 3 bases, with 11 bases between the two germline ends. The CDR3 loop spans 14 amino acids. The CDR3: CASSLRGGYTEAFF. As DNA, the CDR3 is TGTGCCAGCAGCTTACGGGGGGGCTACACTGAAGCTTTCTTT.

The CDR3 coding sequence is TGCGCCAGCAGCTCCCCGGTAGGGACAGGTGTTAACTATGGCTACACCTTC. This encodes CASSSPVGTGVNYGYTF. The chain joins TRBV5-1 to TRBJ1-2; 8 bases fit TRBD1. This CDR3 is built from 17 residues. Germline loops: CDR1 SGHRS, CDR2 YFSETQ. J was trimmed by 1 base and V by 3 bases; bases with no gene match: 11.

This chain links TRBV19 with TRBJ1-1, with TRBD1 matching 7 bases. V lost 1 base and J lost 0; bases outside the gene matches: 2. The CDR3 sequence is 15 residues long. CDR1 LNHDA and CDR2 SQIVND come from the germline V gene (reference sequence). CDR3 loop: CASSIVTGMNTEAFF. The CDR3 nucleotides read TGTGCCAGTAGTATAGTGACAGGGATGAACACTGAAGCTTTCTTT.

The chain uses TRBV29-1 and TRBJ2-2; a weak D match, TRBD2 (6 bases). This CDR3 contains 16 residues. Trimming pared 6 bases from V and 10 bases from J, leaving 27 bases between. Germline V gene data show CDR1 as SQVTM and CDR2 as ANQGSEA. CDR3 sequence reads: CSVQPGGVGVVLELFF. The DNA for the CDR3 is TGCAGCGTCCAGCCGGGCGGGGTCGGTGTAGTTTTGGAGCTGTTTTTT.

This chain joins TRBV20-1 and TRBJ2-1, with D unresolved. Germline assignment: CDR1 DFQATT and CDR2 SNEGSKA (reference sequence). The CDR3 runs to 11 residues. V lost 4 bases and J lost 3, with 4 bases in between. Here the CDR3 DNA reads TGCAGTGCTATTATCTACAATGAGCAGTTCTTC. Protein product: CSAIIYNEQFF.

V usage is TRBV9 and J usage is TRBJ2-5; 12 bases map to TRBD2. V lost 0 bases and J lost 0; bases outside the gene matches: 3. The CDR3 is made up of 17 amino acids. The germline gives CDR1 SGDLS, CDR2 YYNGEE. The CDR3 nucleotides read TGTGCCAGCAGCGTAGGGACTAGCGGGATGTACCAAGAGACCCAGTACTTC. As protein: CASSVGTSGMYQETQYF.

This chain joins TRBV6-1 and TRBJ1-3, with no clear D. The germline V and J ends were trimmed by 8 bases and 5 bases, with 13 bases remaining between them. This CDR3 has 13 amino acids. The germline gives CDR1 MNHNS, CDR2 SASEGT. This CDR3 is CASLPGTRNTIYF. CDR3 nucleotide sequence: TGTGCCAGCCTGCCGGGAACCAGAAACACCATATATTTT.

The genes are TRBV5-6 and TRBJ2-7; the D gene is possibly TRBD1 (6 bases). This CDR3 comprises 13 residues. Between the trimmed V and J ends, which lost 3 bases and 5 bases, there was a span of 12 bases. Germline V gives CDR1 SGHDT, CDR2 YYEEEE. In DNA form, the CDR3 reads TGTGCCAGCAGCTACGGGACAACCCACGAGCAGTACTTC. Protein sequence: CASSYGTTHEQYF.

CDR3 loop: CASSPEPLGGQGRVRAFF. The DNA of the CDR3 is TGCGCCAGCAGCCCAGAACCGCTGGGGGGACAGGGGCGGGTCAGGGCTTTCTTT. The rearrangement links TRBV4-1 to TRBJ1-1; 10 bases line up with TRBD1. Germline trimming cut 4 bases from V and 11 bases from J; bases unmatched to any gene: 22. Germline CDR1 and CDR2: MGHRA and YSYEKL. CDR3 size: 18 residues.

The V and J genes are TRBV9 and TRBJ1-2; maybe TRBD1 (5 bases). V was cut by 4 bases and J by 2 bases, with 12 bases left in between. The CDR3 is made up of 14 amino acids. Germline CDR1 and CDR2: SGDLS and YYNGEE. The CDR3 spells CASSSDSENYGYTF. DNA of the CDR3: TGTGCCAGCAGCTCAGACAGCGAGAACTATGGCTACACCTTC.

The V gene is TRBV6-6, the J gene TRBJ1-1; D possibly corresponds to TRBD1 (6 bases). CDR1 MNHNY and CDR2 SVGAGI come from the germline V gene (reference sequence). The CDR3 length is 16 residues. Trimming removed 4 bases at V and 1 base at J, with 16 bases between. This chain's CDR3 is CASSSQGAQGNTEAFF. The CDR3 bases are TGTGCCAGCAGTTCACAGGGAGCTCAGGGGAACACTGAAGCTTTCTTT.

The chain uses TRBV14 and TRBJ2-1, with a weak D call TRBD1 (6 bases). The CDR3 contains 15 residues. Trimming removed 4 bases at V and 4 bases at J, with 14 bases between. The germline V gene encodes CDR1 SGHDN and CDR2 FVKESK. The CDR3 DNA reads TGTGCCAGCAGCCCTTTTACAGGGTCTTACAATGAGCAGTTCTTC. Its protein product is CASSPFTGSYNEQFF. Full variable domain (rest looked up from reference TRBV14 and TRBJ2-1): EAGVTQFPSHSVIEKGQTVTLRCDPISGHDNLYWYRRVMGKEIKFLLHFVKESKQDESGMPNNRFLAERTGGTYSTLKVQPAELEDSGVYFCASSPFTGSYNEQFFGPGTRLTVL.

This rearrangement joins TRBV6-5 to TRBJ1-1; the D gene is possibly TRBD1 (5 bases). The CDR3 loop spans 15 amino acids. CDR1 MNHEY and CDR2 SVGAGI come from the germline V gene. V lost 6 bases and J lost 3, with 17 bases in between. The DNA for the CDR3 is TGTGCCAGCAGCCCAAGGGTCCGGGGGGACACTGAAGCTTTCTTT. Its protein product is CASSPRVRGDTEAFF.

This sequence joins TRBV2 and TRBJ1-1; 8 bases are a match to TRBD1. The V gene end was trimmed by 6 bases and the J gene end by 6 bases; junction bases not matched to a gene: 6. The CDR3 is 13 residues long. CDR1 and CDR2 (germline): SNHLY, FYNNEI. CDR3 in amino acids: CASSQTGVSEAFF. The DNA for the CDR3 is TGTGCCAGCAGCCAGACAGGGGTTTCTGAAGCTTTCTTT.

This sequence joins TRBV19 and TRBJ2-1, with TRBD2 as a possible D gene (6 bases). Trimming pared 6 bases from V and 4 bases from J, leaving 10 bases between. CDR3 length: 13 residues. Germline V gene sequence: CDR1 LNHDA, CDR2 SQIVND (reference sequence). CDR3 in DNA: TGTGCCAGTAGCGGGACTCCTTACAATGAGCAGTTCTTC. Protein product: CASSGTPYNEQFF.

This CDR3 reads CASREGQGLGYEQYF. CDR3 sequence (DNA): TGCGCCAGCAGGGAGGGACAGGGACTCGGGTACGAGCAGTACTTC. The V and J genes are TRBV5-1 and TRBJ2-7; 9 bases are a match to TRBD1. From germline, CDR1 is SGHRS and CDR2 YFSETQ. This CDR3 is 15 amino acids long. V shed 5 bases and J 4 bases; nucleotides not matched to a gene: 10.

The chain uses TRBV30 and TRBJ2-5; 7 bases line up with TRBD1. CDR1 is GTSNPN and CDR2 is SVGIG in the germline V gene (reference sequence). This CDR3 spans 13 amino acids. Germline trimming cut 8 bases from V and 5 bases from J; bases unmatched to any gene: 11. Here the CDR3 reads CALQGVERETQYF. CDR3 DNA: TGTGCCCTTCAGGGGGTTGAGAGGGAGACCCAGTACTTC. The full variable domain, with the rest looked up from reference TRBV30 and TRBJ2-5, is SQTIHQWPATLVQPVGSPLSLECTVEGTSNPNLYWYRQAAGRGLQLLFYSVGIGQISSEVPQNLSASRPQDRQFILSSKKLLLSDSGFYLCALQGVERETQYFGPGTRLLVL.

The CDR3 here is CASSLAMLAGGGEQFF. DNA for the CDR3: TGTGCCAGCAGCTTAGCCATGCTAGCGGGAGGGGGTGAGCAGTTCTTC. The rearrangement links TRBV11-2 to TRBJ2-1; TRBD2 matches 12 bases. This CDR3 has 16 residues. J was trimmed by 9 bases and V by 1 base; bases with no gene match: 7. Germline V gene sequence: CDR1 SGHAT, CDR2 FQNNGV.

The rearrangement joins TRBV5-1 to TRBJ2-7, with D perhaps TRBD2 (7 bases). The CDR3 length is 13 residues. Germline V gives CDR1 SGHRS, CDR2 YFSETQ. The V end was cut by 4 bases, the J end by 4 bases, with 12 bases between. The CDR3, as DNA: TGCGCCAGCAGCGAGGGGGGGCCTTACGAGCAGTACTTC. Its translation is CASSEGGPYEQYF.

This chain connects TRBV5-4 to TRBJ1-2, with D possibly matching TRBD1 (6 bases). The CDR3 loop spans 15 amino acids. V was pared by 2 bases and J by 10 bases, with 21 bases between. From germline, CDR1 is SGHNT and CDR2 YYREEE (reference sequence). The CDR3 sequence: CASSFSGTPGRDYTF. DNA of the CDR3: TGTGCCAGCAGCTTTTCCGGGACACCCGGCAGGGACTACACCTTC.

The rearrangement links TRBV9 to TRBJ2-7, with TRBD2 identical over 9 bases. V trimming: 4 bases; J trimming: 2 bases; junction bases outside the gene matches: 4. This CDR3 has 14 amino acids. CDR1 and CDR2 (germline): SGDLS, YYNGEE. The CDR3 protein is CASSRGLAAYEQYF. CDR3 coding DNA: TGTGCCAGCAGCCGGGGACTAGCTGCCTACGAGCAGTACTTC. Combining the CDR3 with reference TRBV9 and TRBJ2-7 gives the whole variable domain DSGVTQTPKHLITATGQRVTLRCSPRSGDLSVYWYQQSLDQGLQFLIQYYNGEERAKGNILERFSAQQFPDLHSELNLSSLELGDSALYFCASSRGLAAYEQYFGPGTRLTVT.

This chain joins TRBV2 and TRBJ2-5, with D maybe TRBD2 (6 bases). Germline values: CDR1 SNHLY, CDR2 FYNNEI. CDR3 length: 14 amino acids. CDR3: CATVRGRFQETQYF. CDR3 sequence (DNA): TGTGCGACCGTTCGGGGGAGATTCCAAGAGACCCAGTACTTC.

CDR3 amino acids: CASSFFIHYEQYF. CDR3 nucleotide sequence: TGTGCCAGCAGTTTTTTTATACACTACGAGCAGTACTTC. This chain links TRBV28 with TRBJ2-7; D is uncertain. The germline CDR1 and CDR2 sequences are MDHEN and SYDVKM. Trimming removed 3 bases from V and 3 bases from J, with 9 bases in between. The CDR3 is 13 residues long.

The V and J genes are TRBV5-1 and TRBJ2-5; 10 bases line up with TRBD2. This CDR3 spans 15 amino acids. V dropped 4 bases and J dropped 1; count of bases not matched to a gene: 4. Germline lookup yields CDR1 SGHRS and CDR2 YFSETQ. The CDR3 region has the DNA TGCGCCAGCAGCCCGCTAGCGGGGGCCCAAGAGACCCAGTACTTC. Translating it yields CASSPLAGAQETQYF.

J is TRBJ1-2 and V is TRBV5-6; tentatively, D is TRBD1 (6 bases). Germline V gene data show CDR1 as SGHDT and CDR2 as YYEEEE. Trimming left V 3 bases short and J 4 bases short, with 19 bases between. The CDR3 is 16 residues long. The CDR3 DNA sequence: TGTGCCAGCAGCTCGCAGACAGGTTCTTCCGTCTATGGCTACACCTTC. This sequence encodes CASSSQTGSSVYGYTF.